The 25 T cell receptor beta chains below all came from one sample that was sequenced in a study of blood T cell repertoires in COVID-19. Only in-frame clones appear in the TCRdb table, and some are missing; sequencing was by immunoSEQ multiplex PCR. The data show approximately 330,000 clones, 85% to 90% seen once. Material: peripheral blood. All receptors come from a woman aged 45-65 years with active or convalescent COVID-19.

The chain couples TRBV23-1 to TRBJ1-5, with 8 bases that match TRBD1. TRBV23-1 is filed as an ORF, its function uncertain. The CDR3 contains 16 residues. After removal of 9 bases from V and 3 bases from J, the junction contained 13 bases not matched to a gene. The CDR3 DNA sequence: TGCGCCAGTACGAACCAGACAGGGGCCGACAATCAGCCCCAGCATTTT. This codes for CASTNQTGADNQPQHF.

The CDR3 coding sequence is TGTGCCAGCAGTCTCGGACAGGGACTCCCCTATGGCTACACCTTC. This gives the protein CASSLGQGLPYGYTF. This chain connects TRBV27 to TRBJ1-2; 8 bases line up with TRBD1. This CDR3 is 15 amino acids long. Germline trimming cut 5 bases from V and 4 bases from J; bases unmatched to any gene: 9. Germline V gene data show CDR1 as MNHEY and CDR2 as SMNVEV (reference sequence).

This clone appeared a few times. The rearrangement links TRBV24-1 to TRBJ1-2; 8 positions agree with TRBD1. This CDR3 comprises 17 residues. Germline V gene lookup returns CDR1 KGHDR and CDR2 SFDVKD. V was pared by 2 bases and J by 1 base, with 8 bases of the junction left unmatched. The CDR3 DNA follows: TGTGCCACCAGTGATTCAGGGGCAGGGGGCCTTAACTATGGCTACACCTTC. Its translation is CATSDSGAGGLNYGYTF.

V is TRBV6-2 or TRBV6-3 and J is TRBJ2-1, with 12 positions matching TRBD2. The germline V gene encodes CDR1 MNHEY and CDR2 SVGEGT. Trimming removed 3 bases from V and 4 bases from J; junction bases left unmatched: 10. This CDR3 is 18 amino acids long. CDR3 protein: CASSYSASGGAWYNEQFF. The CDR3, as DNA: TGTGCCAGCAGTTATTCTGCTAGCGGGGGGGCATGGTACAATGAGCAGTTCTTC.

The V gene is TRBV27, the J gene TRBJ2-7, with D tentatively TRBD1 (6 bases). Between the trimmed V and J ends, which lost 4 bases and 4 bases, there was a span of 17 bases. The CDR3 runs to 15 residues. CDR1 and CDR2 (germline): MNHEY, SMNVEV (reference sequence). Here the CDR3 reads CASSSRQAFGYEQYF. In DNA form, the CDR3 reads TGTGCCAGCAGTTCCCGACAGGCTTTTGGTTACGAGCAGTACTTC.

The CDR3 DNA reads as TGTGCCAGCAGTGAACTCCGCGGGAGCTCCTACAATGAGCAGTTCTTC. Its translation is CASSELRGSSYNEQFF. The chain joins TRBV6-1 to TRBJ2-1; TRBD2 matches at 7 bases. V was pared by 2 bases and J by 0 bases, with 4 bases of the junction left unmatched. This CDR3 spans 16 amino acids. Germline V gives CDR1 MNHNS, CDR2 SASEGT.

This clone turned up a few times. As DNA, the CDR3 is TGTGCCACCAGCAGGGGAACTAGCGGGAGGGCCGATGAGCAGTTCTTC. This encodes CATSRGTSGRADEQFF. V gene TRBV15 combines with J gene TRBJ2-1; 13 bases are shared with TRBD2. Trimming at V came to 3 bases and at J to 8 bases, leaving 7 bases not matched to a gene. This CDR3 comprises 16 residues. Germline assignment: CDR1 LNHNV and CDR2 YYDKDF (reference sequence).

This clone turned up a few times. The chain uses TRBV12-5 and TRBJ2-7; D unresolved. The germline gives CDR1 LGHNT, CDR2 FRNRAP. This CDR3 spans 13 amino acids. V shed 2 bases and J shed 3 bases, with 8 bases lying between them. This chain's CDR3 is CASGLSTIYEQYF. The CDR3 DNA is TGTGCTAGTGGTTTGTCTACGATCTACGAGCAGTACTTC.

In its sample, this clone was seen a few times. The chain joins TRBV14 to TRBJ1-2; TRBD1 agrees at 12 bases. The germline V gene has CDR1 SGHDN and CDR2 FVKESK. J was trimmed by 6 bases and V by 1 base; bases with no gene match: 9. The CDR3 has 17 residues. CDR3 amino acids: CASSQVDGTGGANGYTF. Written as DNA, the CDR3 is TGTGCCAGCAGCCAAGTAGACGGGACAGGGGGCGCGAATGGCTACACCTTC.

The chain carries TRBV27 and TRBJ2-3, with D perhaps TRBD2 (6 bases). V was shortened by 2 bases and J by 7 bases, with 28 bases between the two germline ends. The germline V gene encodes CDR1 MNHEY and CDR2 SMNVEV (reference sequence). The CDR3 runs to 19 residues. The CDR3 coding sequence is TGTGCCAGCAGTTTAGGAGGGACCGTTTTACTACCAGACCTCAATACGCAGTATTTT. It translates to CASSLGGTVLLPDLNTQYF.

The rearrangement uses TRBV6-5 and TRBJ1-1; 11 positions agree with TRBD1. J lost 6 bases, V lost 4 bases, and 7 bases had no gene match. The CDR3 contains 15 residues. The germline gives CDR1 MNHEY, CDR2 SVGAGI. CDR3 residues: CASSSRTGGSPEAFF. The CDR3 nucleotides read TGTGCCAGCAGTTCGCGGACAGGGGGCAGCCCTGAAGCTTTCTTT.

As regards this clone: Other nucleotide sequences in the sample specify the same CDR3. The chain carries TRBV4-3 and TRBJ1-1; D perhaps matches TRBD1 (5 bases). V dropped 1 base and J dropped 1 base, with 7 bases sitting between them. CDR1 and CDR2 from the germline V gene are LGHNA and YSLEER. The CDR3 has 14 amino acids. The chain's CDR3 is CASSQAGGNTEAFF. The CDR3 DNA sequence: TGCGCCAGCAGCCAAGCGGGGGGGAACACTGAAGCTTTCTTT.

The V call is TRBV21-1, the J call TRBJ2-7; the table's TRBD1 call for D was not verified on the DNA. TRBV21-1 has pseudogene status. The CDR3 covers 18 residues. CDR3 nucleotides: TGTGCCAGCAGCAAAGCCGGCCGAGACAGGGGAATAACCTACGAGCAGTACTTC. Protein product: CASSKAGRDRGITYEQYF.

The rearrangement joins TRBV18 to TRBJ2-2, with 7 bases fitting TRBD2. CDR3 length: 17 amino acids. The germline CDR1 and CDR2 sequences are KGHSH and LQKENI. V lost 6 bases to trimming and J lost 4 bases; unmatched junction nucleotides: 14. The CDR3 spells CASSPPGGIGFTGELFF. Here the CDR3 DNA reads TGTGCCAGCTCCCCCCCGGGGGGTATAGGTTTCACCGGGGAGCTGTTTTTT.

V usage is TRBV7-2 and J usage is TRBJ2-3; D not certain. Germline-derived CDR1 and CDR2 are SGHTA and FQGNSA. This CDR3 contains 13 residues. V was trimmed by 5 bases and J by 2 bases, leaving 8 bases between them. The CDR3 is CASSRLNTDTQYF. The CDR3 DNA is TGTGCCAGCAGCAGACTGAACACAGATACGCAGTATTTT.

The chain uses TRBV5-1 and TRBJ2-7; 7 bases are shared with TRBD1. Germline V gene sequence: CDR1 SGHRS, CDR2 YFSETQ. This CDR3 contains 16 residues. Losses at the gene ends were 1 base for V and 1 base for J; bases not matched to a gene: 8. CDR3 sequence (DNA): TGCGCCAGCAGCTTGTACCCCGGGACAGCTTCCTACGAGCAGTACTTC. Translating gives CASSLYPGTASYEQYF.

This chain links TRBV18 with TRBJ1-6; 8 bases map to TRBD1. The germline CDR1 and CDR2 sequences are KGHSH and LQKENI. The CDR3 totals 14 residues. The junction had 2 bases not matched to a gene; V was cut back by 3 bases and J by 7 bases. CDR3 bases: TGTGCCAGCTCACCCAACAGGGGGAATTCACCCCTCCACTTT. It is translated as CASSPNRGNSPLHF.

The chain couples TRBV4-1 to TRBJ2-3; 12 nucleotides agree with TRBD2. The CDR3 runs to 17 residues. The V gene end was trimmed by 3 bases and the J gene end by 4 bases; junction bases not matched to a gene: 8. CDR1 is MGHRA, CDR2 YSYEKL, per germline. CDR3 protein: CASSQRLAGVLADTQYF. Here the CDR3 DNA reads TGCGCCAGCAGCCAGCGACTAGCGGGAGTGTTGGCAGATACGCAGTATTTT.

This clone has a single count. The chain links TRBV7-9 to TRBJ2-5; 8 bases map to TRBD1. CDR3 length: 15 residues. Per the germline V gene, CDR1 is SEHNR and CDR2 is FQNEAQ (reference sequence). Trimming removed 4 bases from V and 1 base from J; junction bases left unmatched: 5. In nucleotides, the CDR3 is TGTGCCAGCAGCTGGGAGACAGGGGCCCAAGAGACCCAGTACTTC. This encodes CASSWETGAQETQYF.

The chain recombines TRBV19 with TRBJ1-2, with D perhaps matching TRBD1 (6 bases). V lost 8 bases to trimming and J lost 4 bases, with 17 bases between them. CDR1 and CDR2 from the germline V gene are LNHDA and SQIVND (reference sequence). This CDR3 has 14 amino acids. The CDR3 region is CASQEGYRAYGYTF. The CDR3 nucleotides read TGTGCCAGTCAGGAAGGCTACAGGGCCTATGGCTACACCTTC.

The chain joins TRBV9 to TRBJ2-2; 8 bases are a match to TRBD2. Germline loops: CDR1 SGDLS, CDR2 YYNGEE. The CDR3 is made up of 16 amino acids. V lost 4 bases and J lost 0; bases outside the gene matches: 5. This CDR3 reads CASSPMTSANTGELFF. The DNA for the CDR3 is TGTGCCAGCAGCCCGATGACTAGCGCGAACACCGGGGAGCTGTTTTTT.

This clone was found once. Here the CDR3 reads CSASSSKDRFRWYQETQYF. The CDR3 DNA is TGCAGTGCTAGTAGTTCTAAGGACAGGTTTCGTTGGTACCAAGAGACCCAGTACTTC. The chain combines TRBV20-1 with TRBJ2-5; 7 nucleotides match TRBD1. This CDR3 has 19 amino acids. V lost 3 bases to trimming and J lost 0 bases; unmatched junction nucleotides: 19. Germline lookup yields CDR1 DFQATT and CDR2 SNEGSKA (reference sequence).

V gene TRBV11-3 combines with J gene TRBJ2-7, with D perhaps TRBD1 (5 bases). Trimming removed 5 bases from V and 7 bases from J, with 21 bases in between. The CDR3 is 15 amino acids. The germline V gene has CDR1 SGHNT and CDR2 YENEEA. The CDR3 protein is CASSPPRGDPSEQYF. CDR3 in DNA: TGTGCCAGCAGCCCACCAAGGGGCGACCCGTCGGAGCAGTACTTC. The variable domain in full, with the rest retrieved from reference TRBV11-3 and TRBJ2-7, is EAGVVQSPRYKIIEKKQPVAFWCNPISGHNTLYWYLQNLGQGPELLIRYENEEAVDDSQLPKDRFSAERLKGVDSTLKIQPAELGDSAVYLCASSPPRGDPSEQYFGPGTRLTVT.

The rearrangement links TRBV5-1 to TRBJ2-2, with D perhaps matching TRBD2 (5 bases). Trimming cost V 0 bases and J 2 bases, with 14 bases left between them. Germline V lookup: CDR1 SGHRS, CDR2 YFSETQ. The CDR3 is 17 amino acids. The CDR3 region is CASSLAPLARNTGELFF. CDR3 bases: TGCGCCAGCAGCTTGGCCCCGCTAGCACGCAACACCGGGGAGCTGTTTTTT.

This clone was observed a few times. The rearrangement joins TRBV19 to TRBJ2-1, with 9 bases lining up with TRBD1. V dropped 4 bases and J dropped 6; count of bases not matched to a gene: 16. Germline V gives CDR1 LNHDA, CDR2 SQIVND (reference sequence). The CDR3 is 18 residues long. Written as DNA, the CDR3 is TGTGCCAGTAGTACTAAGATGAGGGGACAGGGTCCGGGCAATGAGCAGTTCTTC. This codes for CASSTKMRGQGPGNEQFF.